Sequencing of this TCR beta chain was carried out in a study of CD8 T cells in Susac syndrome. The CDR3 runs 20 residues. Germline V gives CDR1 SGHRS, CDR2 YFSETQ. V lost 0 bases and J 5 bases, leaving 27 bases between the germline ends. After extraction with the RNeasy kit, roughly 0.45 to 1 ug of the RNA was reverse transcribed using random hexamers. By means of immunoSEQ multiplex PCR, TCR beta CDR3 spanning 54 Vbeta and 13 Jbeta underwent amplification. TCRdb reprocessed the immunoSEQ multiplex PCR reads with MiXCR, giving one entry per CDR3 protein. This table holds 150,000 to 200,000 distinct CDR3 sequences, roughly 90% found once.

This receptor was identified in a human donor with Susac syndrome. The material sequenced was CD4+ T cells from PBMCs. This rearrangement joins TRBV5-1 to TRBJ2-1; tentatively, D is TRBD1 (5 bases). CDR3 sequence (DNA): TGCGCCAGCAGCTTGGCGTCGAAACAGGCCAGGTCCTTTAAAGACAATGAGCAGTTCTTC. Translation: CASSLASKQARSFKDNEQFF.